These T cell receptor beta chains were read from a single sample in a study of B cell selection in AIRE deficiency. Measured with immunoSEQ multiplex PCR; TCRdb has only the in-frame clones, and not every one. The data show about 21,000 clones, 94% seen once. The sequencing sample was made of Tregs sorted from PBMCs. The receptors were gathered from a human donor with AIRE deficiency. The CDR3 runs from the conserved cysteine through the conserved F or W. A D gene is named only where the DNA matches it firmly. Clone size is given for some rows only: seen once, a few or many times, or a class if the clone is expanded.

>-|-|TRBJ2-2|TRBV5-4
CASSLGGANTGELFF
TGTGCCAGCAGCCTCGGAGGCGCGAACACCGGGGAGCTGTTTTTT
>-|TRBD1|TRBJ2-5|TRBV5-1
CASRTGTGGLETQYF
TGCGCCAGCAGAACCGGGACAGGGGGCTTAGAGACCCAGTACTTC
>-|-|TRBJ2-1|TRBV19
CASSIWDFAAYNEQFF
TGTGCCAGTAGTATCTGGGACTTTGCCGCCTACAATGAGCAGTTCTTC
>-|-|TRBJ1-6|TRBV13
CASSFYRKGNSPLHF
TGTGCCAGCAGTTTCTACAGGAAAGGGAATTCACCCCTCCACTTT
>once|TRBD1|TRBJ1-3|TRBV10-3
CATHRGAGGNTIYF
TGTGCCACCCACAGGGGTGCGGGTGGAAACACCATATATTTT
>-|TRBD1|TRBJ2-7|TRBV5-5
CASSLGRGPYEQYF
TGTGCCAGCAGCTTGGGCAGGGGGCCCTACGAGCAGTACTTC
>-|-|TRBJ2-3|TRBV5-5
CASSYRAPPGDTQYF
TGTGCCAGCAGCTACAGGGCCCCACCGGGAGATACGCAGTATTTT
>-|-|TRBJ1-4|TRBV9
CASSVAGGKLFF
TGTGCCAGCAGCGTAGCTGGCGGTAAACTGTTTTTT
>-|-|TRBJ1-3|TRBV7-8
CASSTTGGSGNTIYF
TGTGCCAGCAGCACCACGGGGGGCTCTGGAAACACCATATATTTT
>-|-|TRBJ1-4|TRBV6-1
CASSVLGGKLFF
TGTGCCAGCAGTGTATTGGGCGGCAAACTGTTTTTT
>-|-|TRBJ2-5|TRBV11-3
CASSLRTAEETQYF
TGTGCCAGCAGCTTAAGGACAGCAGAAGAGACCCAGTACTTC
>-|TRBD2|TRBJ2-2|TRBV19
CASSVREGTGELFF
TGTGCCAGTAGTGTCAGGGAGGGCACCGGGGAGCTGTTTTTT
>-|TRBD1|TRBJ2-3|TRBV5-4
CASSLRTGGTDTQYF
TGTGCCAGCAGCCTTCGGACAGGGGGCACAGATACGCAGTATTTT
>once|-|TRBJ2-2|TRBV10-2
CASTIIANTGELFF
TGCGCCAGCACGATCATAGCGAACACCGGGGAGCTGTTTTTT
>-|TRBD2|TRBJ2-3|TRBV5-1
CASSLVSSGRAGTQYF
TGCGCCAGCAGCTTGGTTTCTAGCGGGAGGGCCGGAACGCAGTATTTT
>-|-|TRBJ1-1|TRBV2
CASSALDRYTEAFF
TGTGCCAGCAGCGCCCTCGACAGGTACACTGAAGCTTTCTTT
>once|-|TRBJ1-5|TRBV7-5
CARSLAQGMGLDQPQHF
TGTGCCAGAAGCTTAGCACAGGGAATGGGTCTAGATCAGCCCCAGCATTTT
>-|-|TRBJ2-7|TRBV4-3
CASSHDRHSYEQYF
TGCGCCAGCAGTCACGACAGGCATTCCTACGAGCAGTACTTC
>once|-|TRBJ2-1|TRBV7-9
CASSRTWSSYNEQFF
TGTGCCAGCAGCCGGACCTGGAGCTCCTACAATGAGCAGTTCTTC
>-|TRBD2|TRBJ2-5|TRBV30
CAWGYTRGGQYF
TGTGCCTGGGGATACACCCGCGGGGGGCAGTACTTC
>-|TRBD2|TRBJ2-2|TRBV5-4
CASSTWTSGNTGELFF
TGTGCCAGCAGCACATGGACTAGCGGGAACACCGGGGAGCTGTTTTTT
>-|-|TRBJ2-7|TRBV27
CASTFGYEQYF
TGTGCCAGCACCTTCGGATACGAGCAGTACTTC
>-|TRBD2|TRBJ2-1|TRBV18
CASSSGRAANEQFF
TGTGCCAGCTCTAGCGGGAGGGCCGCCAATGAGCAGTTCTTC
>-|TRBD2|TRBJ2-3|TRBV19
CASMGQRGFTDTQYF
TGTGCCAGTATGGGCCAGCGGGGGTTCACAGATACGCAGTATTTT